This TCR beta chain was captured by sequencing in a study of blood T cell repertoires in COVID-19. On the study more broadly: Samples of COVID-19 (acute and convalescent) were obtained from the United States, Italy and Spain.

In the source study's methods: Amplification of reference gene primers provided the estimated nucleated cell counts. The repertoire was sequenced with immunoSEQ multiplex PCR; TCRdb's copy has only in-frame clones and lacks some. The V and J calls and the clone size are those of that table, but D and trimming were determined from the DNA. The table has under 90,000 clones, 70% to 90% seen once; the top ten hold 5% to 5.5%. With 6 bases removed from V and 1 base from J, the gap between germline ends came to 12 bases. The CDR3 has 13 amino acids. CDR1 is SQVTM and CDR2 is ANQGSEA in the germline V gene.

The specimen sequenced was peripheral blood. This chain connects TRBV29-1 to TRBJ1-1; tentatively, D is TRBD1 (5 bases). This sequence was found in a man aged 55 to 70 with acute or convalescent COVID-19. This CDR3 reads CSVVDRANTEAFF. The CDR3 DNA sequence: TGCAGCGTGGTTGACAGAGCGAACACTGAAGCTTTCTTT.